The rows below give T cell receptor beta chains drawn from one sample of a study of blood T cells in healthy people across ages. TCRdb ran MiXCR on the 5' RACE reads and lists one entry per CDR3 protein. Of some 930,000 distinct CDR3 sequences listed, roughly 28% are singletons. These data were also filed under a second study, of T cells of mothers and their children.

Input material: blood. These receptors originate from a woman between 40 and 55 years old in good health. CDR3s include the opening cysteine and the closing phenylalanine or tryptophan. D genes are given only for firm matches. Size is stated for part of the rows, as once, few or many counts, or as a class when the clone is expanded.

d_gene	v_gene	abundance	j_gene	CDR3nt	CDR3aa
TRBD1	TRBV10-3	NA	TRBJ1-2	TGTGCCGCCTCCGGACAGGGTGAAGGCTATGGCTACACCTTC	CAASGQGEGYGYTF
NA	TRBV27	NA	TRBJ1-2	TGTGCCAGCAGTTACCAGGGGATTGGGGGCTACACCTTC	CASSYQGIGGYTF
NA	TRBV10-3	NA	TRBJ2-3	TGTGCCATCAGTGAGGACCTAACTAGCACAGATACGCAGTATTTT	CAISEDLTSTDTQYF
NA	TRBV20-1	NA	TRBJ2-7	TGCAGTGCTAGAGTTTTAGCCGGAACTGGGTTTACCTACGAGCAGTACTTC	CSARVLAGTGFTYEQYF
NA	TRBV6-6	NA	TRBJ1-5	TGTGCCAGCAGTTGGGACACCAGCAATCAGCCCCAGCATTTT	CASSWDTSNQPQHF
NA	TRBV20-1	many	TRBJ2-7	TGCAGTGCTAGAGGCCCAAAGCTGAGAAGCTCCTACGAGCAGTACTTC	CSARGPKLRSSYEQYF
TRBD2	TRBV7-6	few	TRBJ2-1	TGTGCCAGCAGCTTAGAGGGACTAGCGGGTTCCAATGAGCAGTTCTTC	CASSLEGLAGSNEQFF
NA	TRBV5-1	once	TRBJ2-3	TGCGCCAGCAGCTTGGGTTTATCAGATACGCAGTATTTT	CASSLGLSDTQYF
NA	TRBV20-1	NA	TRBJ2-7	TGCAGTGCTAGAGATTCAAGAGAGCAGTACTTC	CSARDSREQYF
TRBD2	TRBV5-1	many	TRBJ2-7	TGCGCCAGCAGCCTTCAAGCGGGACCCAAGTACTTC	CASSLQAGPKYF
TRBD2	TRBV10-3	few	TRBJ2-5	TGTGCCATCAGGTCTAGCGGGCCTCAAGAGACCCAGTACTTC	CAIRSSGPQETQYF